This T cell receptor beta chain was sequenced during a study of blood T cell repertoires in COVID-19. From germline, CDR1 is SGHTA and CDR2 FQGTGA. J gave up 4 bases and V 3 bases, and 4 bases lay outside the gene matches. The CDR3 has 14 amino acids. Sequencing was performed with immunoSEQ multiplex PCR; in TCRdb, only in-frame clones are kept and a portion is missing. Of 35,000 to 50,000 clones listed, more than 80% are singletons. The specimen was peripheral blood. The chain is built from TRBV7-3 and TRBJ2-3; 7 nucleotides align to TRBD2. The receptor was isolated from a man aged 55 to 70 with acute or convalescent COVID-19. CDR3 nucleotide sequence: TGTGCCAGCAGCTTCGGGGGGTCATCAGATACGCAGTATTTT. This sequence encodes CASSFGGSSDTQYF. Supplemented by reference TRBV7-3 and TRBJ2-3, the full variable domain reads GAGVSQTPSNKVTEKGKYVELRCDPISGHTALYWYRQSLGQGPEFLIYFQGTGAADDSGLPNDRFFAVRPEGSVSTLKIQRTERGDSAVYLCASSFGGSSDTQYFGPGTRLTVL.